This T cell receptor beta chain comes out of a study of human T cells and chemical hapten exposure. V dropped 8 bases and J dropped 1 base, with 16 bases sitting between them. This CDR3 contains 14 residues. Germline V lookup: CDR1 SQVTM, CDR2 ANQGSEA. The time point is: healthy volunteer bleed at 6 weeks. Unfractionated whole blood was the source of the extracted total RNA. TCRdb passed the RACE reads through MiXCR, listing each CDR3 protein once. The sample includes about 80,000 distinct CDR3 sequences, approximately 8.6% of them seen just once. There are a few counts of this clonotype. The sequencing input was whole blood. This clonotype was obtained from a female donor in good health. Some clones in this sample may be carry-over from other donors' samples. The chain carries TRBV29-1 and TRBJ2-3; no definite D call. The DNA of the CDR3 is TGCAGCCTCTGGGCCAGCCTCGGCACAGATACGCAGTATTTT. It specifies CSLWASLGTDTQYF.